Below, 14 T cell receptor beta chains from the same sample are listed, as sequenced in a study of T-cell reconstitution after alpha-beta-depleted transplantation in children. As it was prepared, the TCRbeta library received unique molecular identifiers. Each CDR3 protein gets one entry after TCRdb re-called the PCR reads with MiXCR. The sample contains 350,000 to 500,000 distinct CDR3 sequences, around two fifths of which appear only once. The material sequenced was PBMCs, taken before TCRalphabeta/CD19-depleted stem cell transplant. All receptors derive from a girl aged 2-9 years with aplastic anemia, due to receive a stem cell transplant.

The chain employs TRBV29-1 and TRBJ1-1; the D is unclear. CDR3 length: 14 residues. Per germline, CDR1 SQVTM and CDR2 ANQGSEA. Trimming removed 1 base at V and 0 bases at J, with 9 bases between. CDR3 DNA: TGCAGCGTTGAAGTTAGTCAAGTGAACACTGAAGCTTTCTTT. Amino acids: CSVEVSQVNTEAFF. Complete variable domain (other parts from reference TRBV29-1 and TRBJ1-1): SAVISQKPSRDICQRGTSLTIQCQVDSQVTMMFWYRQQPGQSLTLIATANQGSEATYESGFVIDKFPISRPNLTFSTLTVSNMSPEDSSIYLCSVEVSQVNTEAFFGQGTRLTVV.

This sequence joins TRBV4-1 and TRBJ2-5; possibly TRBD1 or TRBD2 for D (5 bases each). Trimming shortened V by 1 base and J by 5 bases, and 14 bases separated the two germline ends. Germline V lookup: CDR1 MGHRA, CDR2 YSYEKL. The CDR3 runs 15 residues. The CDR3 DNA sequence: TGCGCCAGCAGCCAAGTGATCGGGGACGCGGAGACCCAGTACTTC. Its translation is CASSQVIGDAETQYF.

The genes are TRBV5-1 and TRBJ1-2; D uncertain. The germline V and J ends were trimmed by 0 bases and 0 bases, with 15 bases remaining between them. Germline CDR1 is SGHRS and CDR2 is YFSETQ. This CDR3 has 17 residues. The CDR3 here is CASSLGAATRANYGYTF. The CDR3 DNA follows: TGCGCCAGCAGCTTGGGGGCCGCGACAAGAGCTAACTATGGCTACACCTTC.

CDR3 bases: TGTGCCAGCAGTTATTCTCCGGGACTAGCGGGAGGGGACATCCAAGAGACCCAGTACTTC. This sequence encodes CASSYSPGLAGGDIQETQYF. The V and J genes are TRBV12-3 or TRBV12-4 and TRBJ2-5, with 16 positions matching TRBD2. The CDR3 covers 20 residues. The ends lost 4 bases at V and 1 base at J; junction bases unmatched: 12.

This clonotype was seen more than once but under ten times. V gene TRBV6-5 combines with J gene TRBJ2-7; 11 bases align to TRBD2. The CDR3 runs 17 residues. CDR1 is MNHEY and CDR2 is SVGAGI in the germline V gene. The V segment lost 0 bases and the J segment 4 bases; nucleotides outside the gene matches: 8. DNA for the CDR3: TGTGCCAGCAGTTACTCGAAAAGACTAGCGGGGTCATACGAGCAGTACTTC. Translating it yields CASSYSKRLAGSYEQYF.

V usage is TRBV11-2 and J usage is TRBJ2-3; D is perhaps TRBD2 (5 bases). The V and J ends lost 3 bases and 8 bases respectively, with 9 bases between them. The CDR3 spans 12 residues. CDR1 SGHAT and CDR2 FQNNGV come from the germline V gene. The CDR3 region is CASSFVGGTQYF. Written as DNA, the CDR3 is TGTGCCAGCAGCTTTGTTGGAGGTACGCAGTATTTT.

The CDR3 protein is CASSLGAADGNTIYF. CDR3 nucleotides: TGCGCCAGCAGCTTGGGGGCGGCGGACGGAAACACCATATATTTT. The chain carries TRBV5-1 and TRBJ1-3; no definite D call. Germline lookup yields CDR1 SGHRS and CDR2 YFSETQ. This CDR3 is built from 15 residues. The V and J ends lost 0 bases and 4 bases respectively, with 11 bases between them.

This clonotype was seen only a few times. The chain couples TRBV12-5 to TRBJ2-7, with 8 bases matching TRBD2. The CDR3 loop spans 16 amino acids. Germline-derived CDR1 and CDR2 are LGHNT and FRNRAP. Trimming at V came to 7 bases and at J to 3 bases, leaving 14 bases not matched to a gene. The CDR3 nucleotides are TGTGCTAGTGTCACGTGGGGAACTAGCGGACGCTACGAGCAGTACTTC. Translation gives CASVTWGTSGRYEQYF.

There are a few counts of this clonotype. The genes are TRBV5-1 and TRBJ2-5, with 8 bases matching TRBD2. The CDR3 has 17 amino acids. J gave up 2 bases and V 5 bases, and 14 bases lay outside the gene matches. Germline V gene lookup returns CDR1 SGHRS and CDR2 YFSETQ. The CDR3 region is CASRTGGYREGQETQYF. As DNA, the CDR3 is TGCGCCAGCAGGACTGGGGGCTATCGGGAGGGACAAGAGACCCAGTACTTC.

The rearrangement joins TRBV20-1 to TRBJ2-7; unclear D gene. Between the trimmed V and J ends, which lost 5 bases and 5 bases, there was a span of 16 bases. CDR1 and CDR2 (germline): DFQATT, SNEGSKA (reference sequence). This CDR3 region has 13 residues. The CDR3 nucleotides are TGCAGTGCTTACCGGGCCTTAACCCACGAGCAGTACTTC. Protein product: CSAYRALTHEQYF.

The chain employs TRBV5-1 and TRBJ2-1, with TRBD2 matching 7 bases. Looked up from germline, CDR1 is SGHRS and CDR2 is YFSETQ. V lost 3 bases and J lost 4; bases outside the gene matches: 7. The CDR3 contains 15 residues. This chain's CDR3 is CASSSEAGLYNEQFF. CDR3 nucleotide sequence: TGCGCCAGCAGCTCAGAAGCGGGGCTTTACAATGAGCAGTTCTTC. The full variable domain, in which reference TRBV5-1 and TRBJ2-1 provide the parts outside the CDR3, is KAGVTQTPRYLIKTRGQQVTLSCSPISGHRSVSWYQQTPGQGLQFLFEYFSETQRNKGNFPGRFSGRQFSNSRSEMNVSTLELGDSALYLCASSSEAGLYNEQFFGPGTRLTVL.

This clonotype has only a few counts. The genes are TRBV11-1 and TRBJ1-5; D gene uncertain. V lost 5 bases to trimming and J lost 0 bases, with 20 bases between them. CDR3 length: 18 residues. The germline V gene encodes CDR1 SGHAT and CDR2 FQDESV (reference sequence). CDR3 DNA sequence: TGTGCCAGCAGCACCCGGGTCCCGAGACGAAATAGCAATCAGCCCCAGCATTTT. Its translation: CASSTRVPRRNSNQPQHF.

Comments on this clonotype: One base away lies a much larger clone, so this may be a sequencing read error. The CDR3 DNA reads as TGTGCCAGCATGGGTCGGGGAGGCGCTGAAGCTTTCTTT. This sequence encodes CASMGRGGAEAFF. The chain is built from TRBV2 and TRBJ1-1, with D hard to call. V shed 7 bases and J shed 6 bases, with 15 bases lying between them. This CDR3 contains 13 residues. CDR1 is SNHLY, CDR2 FYNNEI, per germline. The full variable domain, its missing parts supplied by reference TRBV2 and TRBJ1-1, is EPEVTQTPSHQVTQMGQEVILRCVPISNHLYFYWYRQILGQKVEFLVSFYNNEISEKSEIFDDQFSVERPDGSNFTLKIRSTKLEDSAMYFCASMGRGGAEAFFGQGTRLTVV.

On this clonotype: The junction and the germline gene differ at one end; a read error may be behind it. V is TRBV5-1 and J is TRBJ2-6; either TRBD1 or TRBD2 may fit D (5 bases each). This CDR3 is 17 amino acids long. Germline V gene sequence: CDR1 SGHRS, CDR2 YFSETQ. The CDR3 here is CASSLRTGSSGAYVLTF. CDR3 bases: TGCGCCAGCAGCTTGAGGACGGGGAGCTCTGGGGCCTACGTCCTGACTTTC.